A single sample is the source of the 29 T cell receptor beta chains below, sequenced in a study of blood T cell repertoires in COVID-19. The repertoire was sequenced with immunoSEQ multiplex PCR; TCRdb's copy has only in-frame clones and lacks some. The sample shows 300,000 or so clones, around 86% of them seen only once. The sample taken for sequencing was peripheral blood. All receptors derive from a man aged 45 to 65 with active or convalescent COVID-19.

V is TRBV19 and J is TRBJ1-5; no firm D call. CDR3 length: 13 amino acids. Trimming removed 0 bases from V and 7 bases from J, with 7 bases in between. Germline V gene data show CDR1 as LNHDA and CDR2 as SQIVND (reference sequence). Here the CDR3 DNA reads TGTGCCAGTAGTATAGAGGTTCGGCAGCCCCAGCATTTT. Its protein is CASSIEVRQPQHF.

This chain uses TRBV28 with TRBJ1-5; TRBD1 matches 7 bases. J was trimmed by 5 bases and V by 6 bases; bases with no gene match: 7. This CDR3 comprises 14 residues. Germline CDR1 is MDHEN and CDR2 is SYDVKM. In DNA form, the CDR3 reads TGTGCCAGCAGCTATTCCGACAGGGATCAGCCCCAGCATTTT. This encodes CASSYSDRDQPQHF.

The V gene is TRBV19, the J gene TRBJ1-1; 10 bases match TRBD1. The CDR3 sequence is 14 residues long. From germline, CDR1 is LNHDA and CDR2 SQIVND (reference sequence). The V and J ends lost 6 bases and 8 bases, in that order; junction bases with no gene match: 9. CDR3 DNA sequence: TGTGCCAGTAGCCCGACAGGGGGCGTCCCCGAAGCTTTCTTT. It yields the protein CASSPTGGVPEAFF.

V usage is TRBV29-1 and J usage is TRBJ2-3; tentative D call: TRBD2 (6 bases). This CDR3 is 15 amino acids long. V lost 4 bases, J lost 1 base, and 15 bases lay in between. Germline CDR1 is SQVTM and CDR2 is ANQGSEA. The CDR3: CSVVSSEFRTDTQYF. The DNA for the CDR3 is TGCAGCGTTGTCTCTAGCGAATTCCGCACAGATACGCAGTATTTT.

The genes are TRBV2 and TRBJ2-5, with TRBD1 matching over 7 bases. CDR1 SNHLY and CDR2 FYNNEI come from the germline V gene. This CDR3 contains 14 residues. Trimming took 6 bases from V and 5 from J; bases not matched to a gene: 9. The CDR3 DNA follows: TGTGCCAGCAGAGACAGGGTCTATGAGGAGACCCAGTACTTC. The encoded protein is CASRDRVYEETQYF.

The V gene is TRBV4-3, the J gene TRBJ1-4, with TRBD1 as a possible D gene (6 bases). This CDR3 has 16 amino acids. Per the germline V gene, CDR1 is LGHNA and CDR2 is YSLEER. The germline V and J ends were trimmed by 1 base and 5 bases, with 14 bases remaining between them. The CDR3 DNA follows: TGCGCCAGCAGCCAAGGAAAACAGGGTAGGAATGAAAAACTGTTTTTT. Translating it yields CASSQGKQGRNEKLFF.

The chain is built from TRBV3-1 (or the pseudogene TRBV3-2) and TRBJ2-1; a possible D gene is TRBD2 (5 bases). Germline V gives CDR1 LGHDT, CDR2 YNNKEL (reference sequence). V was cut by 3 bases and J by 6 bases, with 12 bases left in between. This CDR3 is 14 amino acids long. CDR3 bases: TGTGCCAGCAGCCAGATGAGGACTGTCAATGAGCAGTTCTTC. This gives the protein CASSQMRTVNEQFF.

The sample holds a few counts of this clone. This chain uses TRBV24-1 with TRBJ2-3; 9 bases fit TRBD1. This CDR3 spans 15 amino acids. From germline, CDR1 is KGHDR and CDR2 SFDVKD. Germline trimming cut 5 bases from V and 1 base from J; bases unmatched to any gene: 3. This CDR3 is CATSGRDRGTDTQYF. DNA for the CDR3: TGTGCCACCAGTGGCAGGGACAGGGGCACAGATACGCAGTATTTT.

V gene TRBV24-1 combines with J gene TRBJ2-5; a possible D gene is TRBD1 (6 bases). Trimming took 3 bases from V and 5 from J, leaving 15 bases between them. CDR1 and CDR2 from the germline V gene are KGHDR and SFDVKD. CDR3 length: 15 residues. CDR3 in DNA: TGTGCCACCAGTGATCCGGGTCAGGGGATGGAGACCCAGTACTTC. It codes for CATSDPGQGMETQYF.

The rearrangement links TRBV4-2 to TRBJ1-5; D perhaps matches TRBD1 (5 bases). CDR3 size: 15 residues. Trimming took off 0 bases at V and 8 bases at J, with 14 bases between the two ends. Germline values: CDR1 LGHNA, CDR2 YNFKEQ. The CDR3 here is CASSQDRKGVEPQHF. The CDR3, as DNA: TGTGCCAGCAGCCAAGATCGGAAAGGGGTAGAGCCCCAGCATTTT.

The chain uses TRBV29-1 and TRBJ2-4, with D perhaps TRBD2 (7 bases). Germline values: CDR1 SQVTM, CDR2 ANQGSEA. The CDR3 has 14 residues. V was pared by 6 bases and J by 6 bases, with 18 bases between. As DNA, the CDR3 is TGCAGCGTCGCCTTGGGAGGGGGTAGAAACATTCAGTACTTC. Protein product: CSVALGGGRNIQYF.

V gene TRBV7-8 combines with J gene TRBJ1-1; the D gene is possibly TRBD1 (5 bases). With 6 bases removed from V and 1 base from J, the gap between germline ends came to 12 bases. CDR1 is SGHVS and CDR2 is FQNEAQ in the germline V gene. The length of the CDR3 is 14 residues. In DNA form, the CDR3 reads TGTGCCAGCAGGCTAATAAGGGGGAACACTGAAGCTTTCTTT. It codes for CASRLIRGNTEAFF. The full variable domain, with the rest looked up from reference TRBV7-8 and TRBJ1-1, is GAGVSQSPRYKVAKRGQDVALRCDPISGHVSLFWYQQALGQGPEFLTYFQNEAQLDKSGLPSDRFFAERPEGSVSTLKIQRTQQEDSAVYLCASRLIRGNTEAFFGQGTRLTVV.

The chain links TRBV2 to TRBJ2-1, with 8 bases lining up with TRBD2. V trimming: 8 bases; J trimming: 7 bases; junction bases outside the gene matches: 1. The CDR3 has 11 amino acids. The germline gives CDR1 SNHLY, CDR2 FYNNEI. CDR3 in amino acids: CASRGGNEQFF. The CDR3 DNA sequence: TGTGCCAGCCGGGGGGGGAATGAGCAGTTCTTC.

CDR3 coding DNA: TGTGCCAGCAGTGAAGACCCAGGAACCTACAATGAGCAGTTCTTC. It specifies CASSEDPGTYNEQFF. The chain employs TRBV6-1 and TRBJ2-1; no clear D gene. The CDR3 length is 15 residues. Germline V gene sequence: CDR1 MNHNS, CDR2 SASEGT. V was clipped by 1 base and J by 2 bases, with 9 bases between them.

The CDR3 DNA is TGCGCCATCCTTCACTTGGACAGGGCCAGCAATCAGCCCCAGCATTTT. Translated: CAILHLDRASNQPQHF. V is TRBV10-1 and J is TRBJ1-5; 8 bases are shared with TRBD1. The germline gives CDR1 WNHNN, CDR2 SYGVQD (reference sequence). This CDR3 region has 16 residues. V shed 10 bases and J 1 base; nucleotides not matched to a gene: 12.

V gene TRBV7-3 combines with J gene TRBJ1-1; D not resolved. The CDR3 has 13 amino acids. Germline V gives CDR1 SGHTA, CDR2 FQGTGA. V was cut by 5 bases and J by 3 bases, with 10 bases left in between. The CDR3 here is CASSEGMDTEAFF. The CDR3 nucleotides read TGTGCCAGCAGCGAGGGAATGGACACTGAAGCTTTCTTT.

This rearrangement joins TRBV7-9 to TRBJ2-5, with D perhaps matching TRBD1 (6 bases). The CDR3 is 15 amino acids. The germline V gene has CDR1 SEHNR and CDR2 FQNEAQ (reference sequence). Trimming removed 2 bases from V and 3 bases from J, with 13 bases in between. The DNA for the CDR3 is TGTGCCAGCAGCTTATTTCTTCGGACAGAAGAGACCCAGTACTTC. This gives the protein CASSLFLRTEETQYF.

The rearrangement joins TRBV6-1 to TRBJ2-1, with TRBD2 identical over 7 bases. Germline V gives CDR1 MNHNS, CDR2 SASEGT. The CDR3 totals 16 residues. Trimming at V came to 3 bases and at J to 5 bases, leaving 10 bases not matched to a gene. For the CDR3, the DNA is TGTGCCAGCAGTGAGTTCCCTAGCGGATCTAACAATGAGCAGTTCTTC. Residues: CASSEFPSGSNNEQFF.

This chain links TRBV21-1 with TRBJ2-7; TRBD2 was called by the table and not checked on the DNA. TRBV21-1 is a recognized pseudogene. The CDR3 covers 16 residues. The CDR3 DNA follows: TGTGCCAGCAGCAAAGCTTCGCGGGGGTTCACCTACGAGCAGTACTTC. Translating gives CASSKASRGFTYEQYF.

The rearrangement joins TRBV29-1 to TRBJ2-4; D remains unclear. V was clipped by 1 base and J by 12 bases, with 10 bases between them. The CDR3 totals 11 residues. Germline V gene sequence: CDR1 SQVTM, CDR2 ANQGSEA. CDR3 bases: TGCAGCGTTGAAGGCGGAATTTCTCAGTACTTC. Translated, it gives CSVEGGISQYF.

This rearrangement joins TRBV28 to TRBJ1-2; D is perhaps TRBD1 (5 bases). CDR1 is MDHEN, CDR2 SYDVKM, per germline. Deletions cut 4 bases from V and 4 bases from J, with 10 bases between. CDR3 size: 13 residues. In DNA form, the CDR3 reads TGTGCCAGCAGTTGGGCAGGGCTCTATGGCTACACCTTC. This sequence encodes CASSWAGLYGYTF.

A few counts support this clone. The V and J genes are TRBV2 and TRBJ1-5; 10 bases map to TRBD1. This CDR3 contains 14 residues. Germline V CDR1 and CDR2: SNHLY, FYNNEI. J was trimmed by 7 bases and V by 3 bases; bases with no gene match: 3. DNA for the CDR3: TGTGCCAGCAGTGACGACAGGGGGCGACAGCCCCAGCATTTT. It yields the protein CASSDDRGRQPQHF.

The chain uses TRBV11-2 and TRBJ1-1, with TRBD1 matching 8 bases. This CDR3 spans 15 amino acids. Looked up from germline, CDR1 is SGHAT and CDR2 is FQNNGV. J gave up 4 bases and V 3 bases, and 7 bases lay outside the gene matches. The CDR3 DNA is TGTGCCAGCAGCTTTGGGACAGGCAGTCCCACTGAAGCTTTCTTT. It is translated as CASSFGTGSPTEAFF.

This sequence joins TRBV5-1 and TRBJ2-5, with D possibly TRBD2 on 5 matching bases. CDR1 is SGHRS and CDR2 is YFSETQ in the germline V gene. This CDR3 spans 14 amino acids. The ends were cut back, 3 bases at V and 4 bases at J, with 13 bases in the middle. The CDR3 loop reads CASSSTGVRETQYF. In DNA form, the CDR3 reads TGCGCCAGCAGCTCGACCGGGGTACGAGAGACCCAGTACTTC.

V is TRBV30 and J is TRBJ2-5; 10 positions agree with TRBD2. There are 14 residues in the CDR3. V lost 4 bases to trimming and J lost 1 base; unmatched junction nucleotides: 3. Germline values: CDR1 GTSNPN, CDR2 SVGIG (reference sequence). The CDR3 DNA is TGTGCCTGGACTAGCGGGAGCCTCCAAGAGACCCAGTACTTC. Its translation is CAWTSGSLQETQYF.

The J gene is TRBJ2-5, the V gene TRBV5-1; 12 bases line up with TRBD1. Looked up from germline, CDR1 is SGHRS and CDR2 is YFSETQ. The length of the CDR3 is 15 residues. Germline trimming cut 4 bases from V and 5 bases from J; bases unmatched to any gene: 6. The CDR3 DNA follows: TGCGCCAGCAGCACCGGGACAGGGGGCGCGGAGACCCAGTACTTC. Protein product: CASSTGTGGAETQYF. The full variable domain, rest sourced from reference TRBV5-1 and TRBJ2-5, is KAGVTQTPRYLIKTRGQQVTLSCSPISGHRSVSWYQQTPGQGLQFLFEYFSETQRNKGNFPGRFSGRQFSNSRSEMNVSTLELGDSALYLCASSTGTGGAETQYFGPGTRLLVL.

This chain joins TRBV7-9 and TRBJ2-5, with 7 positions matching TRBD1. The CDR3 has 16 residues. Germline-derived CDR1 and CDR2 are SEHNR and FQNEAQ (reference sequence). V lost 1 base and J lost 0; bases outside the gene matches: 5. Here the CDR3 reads CASSLGQGPYQETQYF. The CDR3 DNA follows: TGTGCCAGCAGCTTAGGACAGGGACCTTACCAAGAGACCCAGTACTTC.

The CDR3 DNA reads as TGTGCCAGCAGTGTTCGATGGACAGGGAACTATGGCTACACCTTC. This encodes CASSVRWTGNYGYTF. The chain has TRBV6-1 and TRBJ1-2; 8 bases match TRBD1. Germline lookup yields CDR1 MNHNS and CDR2 SASEGT. The length of the CDR3 is 15 residues. The V and J ends lost 4 bases and 2 bases, in that order; junction bases with no gene match: 6.

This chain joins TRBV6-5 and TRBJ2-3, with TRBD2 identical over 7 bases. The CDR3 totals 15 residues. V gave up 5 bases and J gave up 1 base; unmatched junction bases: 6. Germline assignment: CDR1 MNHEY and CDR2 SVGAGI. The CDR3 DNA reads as TGTGCCAGCAGTCCGGGGAGGGGAGGCACAGATACGCAGTATTTT. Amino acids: CASSPGRGGTDTQYF.